This T cell receptor (beta chain) originates from a study of T cells after posttransplantation cyclophosphamide. The study's findings and limits: Blood and skin or GI T cell repertoires showed limited TRB overlap. Recipient CMV seropositivity and CMV reactivation strongly tracked TRB clonality.

Cyclophosphamide on days +3 and +4 followed busulfan-fludarabine conditioning and a marrow graft. The CDR3 is 14 amino acids. CDR1 is MNHNS and CDR2 is SASEGT in the germline V gene. The V end lost 4 bases, the J end lost 4 bases, and 11 bases lay between the germline ends. This clone was recorded at least ten times. What it recognizes is unknown. The table came from immunoSEQ multiplex PCR; TCRdb's copy has only in-frame clones and leaves some out. The sample shows 1,500 to 2,000 clones, none of them appearing just once. The sequence was collected from a female patient aged 40-50 years who received an allogeneic stem cell transplant from a related donor, was CMV-positive, and had no GVHD. Some T cells may be provided by the graft donor. The sequences come from PBMCs, collected 32 days after allogeneic stem cell transplant with posttransplant cyclophosphamide. This chain links TRBV6-1 with TRBJ1-5; D is unresolved. CDR3 loop: CASSVDGLNQPQHF. CDR3 nucleotide sequence: TGTGCCAGCAGTGTGGACGGACTGAATCAGCCCCAGCATTTT.